This T cell receptor (beta chain) appears in the sequencing data of a study of CD8 T cells in Susac syndrome. Study-level findings and limits: Only a relatively small number of individuals were included in the TCR sequencing and HLA analysis.

An input of about 0.45 to 1 ug of RNA was subjected to reverse transcription using random hexamers. A multiplex approach, immunoSEQ multiplex PCR, amplified TCR beta CDR3 across 54 Vbeta and 13 Jbeta. TCRdb re-derived calls from the immunoSEQ multiplex PCR reads in MiXCR, one entry per CDR3 protein. The sample contains around 130,000 distinct CDR3 sequences, about 95% of which appear only once. Note on this clonotype: The antigen is not known.

Healthy donors served as age- and sex-matched controls. Germline V gene sequence: CDR1 GTSNPN, CDR2 SVGIG (reference sequence). There are 16 residues in the CDR3. V lost 2 bases to trimming and J lost 6 bases; unmatched junction nucleotides: 12. Sample: CD4+ T cells from PBMCs. The sequence derives from a human donor in good health. The chain employs TRBV30 and TRBJ1-5; 8 bases are a match to TRBD1. The CDR3 DNA reads as TGTGCCTGGAGTCGTTCAGGGGGCCAGGGACCTCAGCCCCAGCATTTT. This sequence encodes CAWSRSGGQGPQPQHF.